This T cell receptor (beta chain) originates from a study of B cell selection in AIRE deficiency (dated by TCRdb to about 2019). Looking at the study overall: TCRbeta repertoires of sorted blood CD4+ conventional T cells and regulatory T cells were compared between AIRE-deficient patients and healthy controls. The TCR-sequenced cohort comprised five AIRE-deficient APECED patients and five healthy control donors.

Comments on this clone: Its antigen remains undetermined. Base quality data are lacking; no much larger clone is found one base away.

The immunoSEQ platform was used to sequence the TCRbeta chains. The authors' pipeline ran thus. Pooled conventional T cell repertoires yielded 120,000 or so distinct in-frame TCRbeta sequences from patients and around 140,000 from healthy donors. Treg TCRbeta sequences found in two or more individuals were defined as public, and these public Treg TCRbeta sequences were then searched for in Tconv repertoires. Differences between groups were assessed by Mann-Whitney U tests with Bonferroni-Dunn correction in GraphPad Prism 7.03. The source is immuneACCESS, and TCRdb retained only in-frame sequences with V and J called. Part of the clones is not carried over; for the studies checked, unresolved V genes explain less than half of this, and the remainder is unexplained. That table furnishes V, J and clone size, whereas the DNA furnished D and trimming. The sample yields some 22,000 clones; 90% to 97% were counted once. About 0.17% of the sample is held by the ten biggest clonotypes.

The CDR3 numbers 17 residues from cysteine through phenylalanine. The entry retains the CDR3 DNA only, 51 bases that are in frame from base 1. Looking up the germline V gene (reference sequence) yields CDR1 SEHNR and CDR2 FQNEAQ. The junction carries 20 bases between V and J, which are trimmed by 2 bases and 4 bases respectively. The paper as a whole reports these results and caveats: Shared Treg sequences had shorter CDR3s, reflecting a bias toward rearrangements with few non-templated nucleotide insertions. About 30% of the Treg TCRbeta sequences shared among healthy donors were found in patient Tconv cells, which suggests that Treg-biased clones were diverted into the Tconv compartment. Of 3,000 to 4,500 shared Treg TCRbeta sequences, roughly 32% were shared only among healthy donors and around 10% only among patients, suggesting less efficient Treg selection without AIRE. TCRBV gene usage, CDR3 length and TCR diversity in Tconv and Treg cells from AIRE-deficient patients were found to be similar to those in cells from healthy donors. Sequencing covered only TCRbeta chains, and more than 30% of shared healthy-donor Treg sequences were also present in healthy Tconv, possibly due to differing TCRalpha chains.

For sorting, conventional CD4 T cells were defined as CD4+CD127+ cells. Control samples were obtained from healthy donors who were not related to the patients. Tconv and Treg cells for TCRbeta sequencing were sorted on a FACSAria flow cytometer. The sorted cells were collected in 5-ml round-bottom polystyrene tubes, and the dry cell pellets were frozen at -80 degrees C prior to sequencing. The origin of this receptor is a human donor in good health. Sequenced sample: CD4+CD127+ conventional T cells sorted from PBMCs. Here the chain combines TRBV7-9 and TRBJ1-2; the best D guess is TRBD1, with 5 bases matching. The CDR3 reads CASSLSGGTDLGYGYTF. In nucleotides, the sequence is TGTGCCAGCAGCTTAAGTGGCGGGACGGATCTAGGCTATGGCTACACCTTC.